What follows describes a single T cell receptor (beta chain). The antigen is undetermined. This CDR3 spans 13 amino acids. V dropped 5 bases and J dropped 7; count of bases not matched to a gene: 7. Per germline, CDR1 SGHTA and CDR2 FQGNSA. This sample was taken from a study of cytomegalovirus exposure and HLA in healthy donors. TCRdb's copy holds only in-frame clones and misses some; the assay was immunoSEQ multiplex PCR. The sample records approximately 270,000 clones, around 86% being singletons. Broader study findings: According to the study, 150 to 200 TCR beta chains were cytomegalovirus-associated.

The sample consisted of PBMCs. The chain is built from TRBV7-2 and TRBJ1-2, with 7 bases that match TRBD1. The clonotype was recovered from a woman aged 18-29 years in good health and CMV-seronegative. The CDR3 spells CASSPRQGGGYTF. The CDR3 nucleotides are TGTGCCAGCAGCCCCCGACAGGGAGGTGGCTACACCTTC.